The clone carrying this TCR beta chain was picked up one time. The data were produced by immunoSEQ multiplex PCR, yet TCRdb's version contains in-frame clones alone and is incomplete. The sample lists under 70,000 clones; more than 85% were seen once. This entry comes from a study of OX40 agonist ivuxolimab in advanced cancers. The CDR3 consists of 14 residues. Germline assignment: CDR1 MNHEY and CDR2 SMNVEV (reference sequence). The V gene end was trimmed by 3 bases and the J gene end by 2 bases; junction bases not matched to a gene: 1. This chain uses TRBV27 with TRBJ2-1; 7 bases agree with TRBD2. The sequencing here drew on CD4+ or CD8+ T cells sorted from blood, taken in a trial of the OX40 agonist ivuxolimab. The TCR comes from an adult with an advanced solid tumor such as melanoma, head and neck, liver or kidney cancer. The CDR3 region has the DNA TGTGCCAGCAGTTTGGGGGGGGCCTACAATGAGCAGTTCTTC. Translation gives CASSLGGAYNEQFF.